The rows below give T cell receptor beta chains drawn from one sample of a study of graft-versus-host responses after intestinal transplantation. Data came from immunoSEQ multiplex PCR; TCRdb stores just in-frame clones and leaves some out. The repertoire holds about 77,000 clones, with about 92% as singletons. This material consisted of PBMCs, taken 98 days after intestinal transplantation. These receptors were obtained from a human patient who received an intestinal transplant, so some T cells may come from the graft donor. CDR3s include the opening cysteine and the closing phenylalanine or tryptophan. Fields, in order: V gene, clone size, J gene, CDR3 length, D gene, CDR3 protein, CDR3 DNA. The D gene is left open where the match is weak. Clone size is given for some rows only: seen once, a few or many times, or a class if the clone is expanded.

V gene: TRBV4-2
clone size: .
J gene: TRBJ1-5
CDR3 length: 14
D gene: .
CDR3 protein: CASSPRTVNQPQHF
CDR3 DNA: TGTGCCAGCAGCCCCCGGACCGTAAATCAGCCCCAGCATTTT

V gene: TRBV27
clone size: .
J gene: TRBJ1-5
CDR3 length: 14
D gene: .
CDR3 protein: CATSGGNSNQPQHF
CDR3 DNA: TGTGCCACCTCTGGGGGAAATAGCAATCAGCCCCAGCATTTT

V gene: TRBV27
clone size: .
J gene: TRBJ2-3
CDR3 length: 18
D gene: .
CDR3 protein: CASSLKMGTLSLTDTQYF
CDR3 DNA: TGTGCCAGCAGTTTAAAGATGGGAACACTATCTCTCACAGATACGCAGTATTTT

V gene: TRBV7-8
clone size: .
J gene: TRBJ2-6
CDR3 length: 14
D gene: .
CDR3 protein: CASSLKGVANVLTF
CDR3 DNA: TGTGCCAGCAGCTTAAAGGGGGTGGCCAACGTCCTGACTTTC

V gene: TRBV6-5
clone size: .
J gene: TRBJ2-3
CDR3 length: 14
D gene: TRBD1
CDR3 protein: CASSLTGGTDTQYF
CDR3 DNA: TGTGCCAGCAGTTTGACAGGGGGCACAGATACGCAGTATTTT

V gene: TRBV5-1
clone size: .
J gene: TRBJ2-5
CDR3 length: 14
D gene: TRBD2
CDR3 protein: CASRGGGGEETQYF
CDR3 DNA: TGCGCCAGCAGGGGCGGGGGAGGAGAAGAGACCCAGTACTTC

V gene: TRBV6-5
clone size: .
J gene: TRBJ1-2
CDR3 length: 11
D gene: .
CDR3 protein: CASSERYGYTF
CDR3 DNA: TGTGCCAGCAGTGAAAGGTACGGCTACACCTTC

V gene: TRBV10-3
clone size: .
J gene: TRBJ1-5
CDR3 length: 14
D gene: TRBD1
CDR3 protein: CAISGDSGDQPQHF
CDR3 DNA: TGTGCCATCAGCGGGGACAGTGGGGATCAGCCCCAGCATTTT

V gene: TRBV10-3
clone size: once
J gene: TRBJ1-2
CDR3 length: 15
D gene: TRBD1
CDR3 protein: CAISEEGAWSYGYTF
CDR3 DNA: TGTGCCATCAGTGAGGAGGGGGCCTGGAGCTATGGCTACACCTTC

V gene: TRBV14
clone size: .
J gene: TRBJ2-7
CDR3 length: 13
D gene: .
CDR3 protein: CASSQVEGGEQYF
CDR3 DNA: TGTGCCAGCAGCCAAGTTGAAGGGGGCGAGCAGTACTTC

V gene: TRBV6-1
clone size: .
J gene: TRBJ1-6
CDR3 length: 15
D gene: .
CDR3 protein: CASSVASSYNSPLHF
CDR3 DNA: TGTGCCAGCAGTGTGGCTAGCTCCTATAATTCACCCCTCCACTTT

V gene: TRBV19
clone size: few
J gene: TRBJ2-3
CDR3 length: 14
D gene: TRBD2
CDR3 protein: CASTVAGGTDTQYF
CDR3 DNA: TGTGCCAGTACCGTGGCGGGAGGCACAGATACGCAGTATTTT

V gene: TRBV4-1
clone size: .
J gene: TRBJ2-5
CDR3 length: 18
D gene: TRBD2
CDR3 protein: CASSQAALRRGGVETQYF
CDR3 DNA: TGCGCCAGCAGCCAAGCCGCACTTAGGCGGGGGGGCGTGGAGACCCAGTACTTC

V gene: TRBV5-1
clone size: .
J gene: TRBJ2-2
CDR3 length: 14
D gene: .
CDR3 protein: CASSFKVEGGELFF
CDR3 DNA: TGCGCCAGCAGCTTTAAAGTGGAGGGCGGGGAGCTGTTTTTT

V gene: TRBV7-9
clone size: .
J gene: TRBJ2-7
CDR3 length: 16
D gene: TRBD1
CDR3 protein: CASSFLLDRAPYEQYF
CDR3 DNA: TGTGCCAGCAGCTTCCTCTTAGACAGGGCCCCCTACGAGCAGTACTTC

V gene: TRBV4-2
clone size: .
J gene: TRBJ2-3
CDR3 length: 16
D gene: .
CDR3 protein: CASSARWAGRTDTQYF
CDR3 DNA: TGTGCCAGCAGCGCTCGATGGGCGGGCCGCACAGATACGCAGTATTTT

V gene: TRBV30
clone size: .
J gene: TRBJ2-5
CDR3 length: 14
D gene: .
CDR3 protein: CAWSVRGGQGTQYF
CDR3 DNA: TGTGCCTGGAGTGTACGAGGCGGCCAGGGGACCCAGTACTTC

V gene: TRBV28
clone size: .
J gene: TRBJ2-7
CDR3 length: 12
D gene: .
CDR3 protein: CASSLLDDEQYF
CDR3 DNA: TGTGCCAGCAGTTTATTGGACGACGAGCAGTACTTC

V gene: TRBV27
clone size: once
J gene: TRBJ1-1
CDR3 length: 17
D gene: TRBD1
CDR3 protein: CASRMGQPFRLNTEAFF
CDR3 DNA: TGTGCCAGCAGGATGGGACAGCCTTTTAGACTGAACACTGAAGCTTTCTTT

V gene: TRBV5-1
clone size: .
J gene: TRBJ1-3
CDR3 length: 17
D gene: .
CDR3 protein: CASSQLGADGTGNTIYF
CDR3 DNA: TGCGCCAGCAGCCAACTTGGAGCGGATGGAACCGGAAACACCATATATTTT

V gene: TRBV6-5
clone size: few
J gene: TRBJ1-3
CDR3 length: 12
D gene: .
CDR3 protein: CASSLDGNTIYF
CDR3 DNA: TGTGCCAGCAGTCTAGATGGGAACACCATATATTTT

V gene: TRBV9
clone size: .
J gene: TRBJ1-4
CDR3 length: 14
D gene: .
CDR3 protein: CASSAWTDNEKLFF
CDR3 DNA: TGTGCCAGCAGCGCCTGGACGGATAACGAAAAACTGTTTTTT

V gene: TRBV5-1
clone size: .
J gene: TRBJ2-7
CDR3 length: 14
D gene: .
CDR3 protein: CASSPRVSSYEQYF
CDR3 DNA: TGCGCCAGCAGCCCCCGGGTGAGCTCCTACGAGCAGTACTTC

V gene: TRBV5-6
clone size: .
J gene: TRBJ1-1
CDR3 length: 15
D gene: TRBD1
CDR3 protein: CASRPRGTVNTEAFF
CDR3 DNA: TGTGCCAGCAGACCTCGAGGGACAGTGAACACTGAAGCTTTCTTT

V gene: TRBV6-4
clone size: .
J gene: TRBJ1-6
CDR3 length: 19
D gene: .
CDR3 protein: CASDLRWGLLSSYNSPLHF
CDR3 DNA: TGTGCCAGCGATCTCCGCTGGGGCCTCCTTAGCTCCTATAATTCACCCCTCCACTTT

V gene: TRBV14
clone size: .
J gene: TRBJ2-7
CDR3 length: 13
D gene: .
CDR3 protein: CASRKGSSYEQYF
CDR3 DNA: TGTGCCAGCAGAAAAGGTAGCTCCTACGAGCAGTACTTC

V gene: TRBV6-1
clone size: once
J gene: TRBJ1-1
CDR3 length: 12
D gene: TRBD1
CDR3 protein: CASGQGDTEAFF
CDR3 DNA: TGTGCCAGCGGGCAGGGGGACACTGAAGCTTTCTTT

V gene: TRBV7-9
clone size: .
J gene: TRBJ2-1
CDR3 length: 13
D gene: .
CDR3 protein: CASSSSSYNEQFF
CDR3 DNA: TGTGCCAGCAGTTCCAGCTCCTACAATGAGCAGTTCTTC

V gene: TRBV6-1
clone size: .
J gene: TRBJ2-3
CDR3 length: 14
D gene: .
CDR3 protein: CASSDSGKTDTQYF
CDR3 DNA: TGTGCCAGCAGTGACTCCGGGAAGACAGATACGCAGTATTTT

V gene: TRBV9
clone size: .
J gene: TRBJ2-2
CDR3 length: 14
D gene: .
CDR3 protein: CASSVELHTGELFF
CDR3 DNA: TGTGCCAGCAGCGTAGAACTCCACACCGGGGAGCTGTTTTTT

V gene: TRBV16
clone size: .
J gene: TRBJ2-7
CDR3 length: 15
D gene: .
CDR3 protein: CASSQSSQQLDEQYF
CDR3 DNA: TGTGCCAGCAGCCAATCGAGTCAGCAACTGGACGAGCAGTACTTC

V gene: TRBV27
clone size: .
J gene: TRBJ2-7
CDR3 length: 10
D gene: .
CDR3 protein: CASSLGEQYF
CDR3 DNA: TGTGCCAGCAGTTTAGGCGAGCAGTACTTC

V gene: TRBV18
clone size: .
J gene: TRBJ1-2
CDR3 length: 12
D gene: .
CDR3 protein: CASSPGDYGYTF
CDR3 DNA: TGTGCCAGCTCACCAGGGGACTATGGCTACACCTTC

V gene: TRBV7-6
clone size: once
J gene: TRBJ1-1
CDR3 length: 17
D gene: .
CDR3 protein: CASRLGPGRRLNTEAFF
CDR3 DNA: TGTGCCAGCAGGTTGGGGCCGGGAAGACGCCTGAACACTGAAGCTTTCTTT

V gene: TRBV5-5
clone size: .
J gene: TRBJ2-2
CDR3 length: 15
D gene: .
CDR3 protein: CASSFISTNTGELFF
CDR3 DNA: TGTGCCAGCAGCTTCATATCAACGAACACCGGGGAGCTGTTTTTT

V gene: TRBV4-1
clone size: .
J gene: TRBJ2-5
CDR3 length: 15
D gene: .
CDR3 protein: CASGSDGDNQETQYF
CDR3 DNA: TGCGCCAGCGGGTCAGATGGGGACAACCAAGAGACCCAGTACTTC

V gene: TRBV2
clone size: .
J gene: TRBJ2-4
CDR3 length: 13
D gene: .
CDR3 protein: CANALWAENIQYF
CDR3 DNA: TGTGCCAACGCCCTTTGGGCGGAAAACATTCAGTACTTC

V gene: TRBV6-5
clone size: .
J gene: TRBJ2-2
CDR3 length: 11
D gene: .
CDR3 protein: CASSEGWELFF
CDR3 DNA: TGTGCCAGCAGTGAAGGGTGGGAGCTGTTTTTT

V gene: TRBV9
clone size: .
J gene: TRBJ2-4
CDR3 length: 13
D gene: TRBD1
CDR3 protein: CASAPGTGAIQYF
CDR3 DNA: TGTGCCAGCGCCCCCGGGACAGGGGCCATTCAGTACTTC

V gene: TRBV4-2
clone size: .
J gene: TRBJ2-1
CDR3 length: 15
D gene: .
CDR3 protein: CASSQVGSSYNEQFF
CDR3 DNA: TGTGCCAGCAGCCAAGTGGGGAGCTCCTACAATGAGCAGTTCTTC

V gene: TRBV13
clone size: .
J gene: TRBJ2-1
CDR3 length: 16
D gene: .
CDR3 protein: CASSLSGGGTYNEQFF
CDR3 DNA: TGTGCCAGCAGCCTCTCAGGAGGCGGTACCTACAATGAGCAGTTCTTC

V gene: TRBV6-1
clone size: .
J gene: TRBJ1-2
CDR3 length: 18
D gene: .
CDR3 protein: CASSEALTPVTGYDGYTF
CDR3 DNA: TGTGCCAGCAGTGAAGCGCTAACCCCGGTAACGGGTTATGATGGCTACACCTTC

V gene: TRBV27
clone size: .
J gene: TRBJ1-1
CDR3 length: 14
D gene: TRBD1
CDR3 protein: CASSFDRGSTEAFF
CDR3 DNA: TGTGCCAGCAGTTTCGACAGGGGGAGCACTGAAGCTTTCTTT

V gene: TRBV5-1
clone size: .
J gene: TRBJ2-3
CDR3 length: 15
D gene: .
CDR3 protein: CASSLERARGDTQYF
CDR3 DNA: TGCGCCAGCAGCTTGGAGAGGGCGCGGGGAGATACGCAGTATTTT

V gene: TRBV27
clone size: .
J gene: TRBJ2-7
CDR3 length: 15
D gene: TRBD2
CDR3 protein: CASTLLAGGNYEQYF
CDR3 DNA: TGTGCCAGCACCCTCCTAGCGGGGGGGAACTACGAGCAGTACTTC

V gene: TRBV28
clone size: .
J gene: TRBJ2-2
CDR3 length: 15
D gene: .
CDR3 protein: CASSLIPGASGELFF
CDR3 DNA: TGTGCCAGCAGTTTAATACCGGGGGCTTCCGGGGAGCTGTTTTTT

V gene: TRBV7-9
clone size: .
J gene: TRBJ2-5
CDR3 length: 16
D gene: TRBD2
CDR3 protein: CASSSPKLAGEETQYF
CDR3 DNA: TGTGCCAGCAGCTCACCTAAACTAGCGGGGGAAGAGACCCAGTACTTC